The present T cell receptor beta chain was sequenced within a study of blood T cell repertoires in COVID-19. In the study overall: Acute and convalescent COVID-19 samples came from the United States, Italy and Spain. In each case, the material was cDNA or gDNA derived from T cells, B-cell-depleted T cells, or PBMCs.

Germline V lookup: CDR1 MNHEY, CDR2 SMNVEV (reference sequence). This CDR3 spans 13 amino acids. V was clipped by 9 bases and J by 1 base, with 12 bases between them. Individuals aged about 18 to 90 years were recruited from 20 to 25 US areas. Sequenced by immunoSEQ multiplex PCR; TCRdb stores in-frame clones only, minus some. The table lists 150,000 to 200,000 clones, 84% of them singletons. The sequenced sample consisted of PBMCs or T cells enriched from blood (not recorded which). This chain connects TRBV27 to TRBJ2-5; D gene unclear. The clonotype comes from a man aged 50 or older who had recovered from COVID-19. CDR3 DNA: TGTGCCAGTATTTTGGGCTGCCAAGAGACCCAGTACTTC. Translated: CASILGCQETQYF.